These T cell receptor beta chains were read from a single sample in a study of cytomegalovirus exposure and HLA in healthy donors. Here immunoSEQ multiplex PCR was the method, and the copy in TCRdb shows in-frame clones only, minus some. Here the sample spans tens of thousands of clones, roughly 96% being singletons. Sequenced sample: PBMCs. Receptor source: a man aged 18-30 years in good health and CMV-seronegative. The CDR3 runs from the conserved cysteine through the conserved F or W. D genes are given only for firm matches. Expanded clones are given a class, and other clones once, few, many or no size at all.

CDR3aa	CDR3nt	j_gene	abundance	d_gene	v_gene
CASRAGQVTGELFF	TGCGCCAGCAGAGCGGGACAGGTCACCGGGGAGCTGTTTTTT	TRBJ2-2	NA	NA	TRBV10-1
CASSPQGDSTEAFF	TGTGCCAGCAGCCCACAGGGGGATTCCACTGAAGCTTTCTTT	TRBJ1-1	NA	TRBD1	TRBV7-2
CASRQIGGGHTEAFF	TGTGCCAGCAGGCAAATCGGCGGGGGACACACTGAAGCTTTCTTT	TRBJ1-1	NA	NA	TRBV2
CASRKGQGAYEQYF	TGTGCCAGCAGGAAGGGACAGGGGGCCTACGAGCAGTACTTC	TRBJ2-7	NA	TRBD1	TRBV6-1
CASSFRLAASSYNEQFF	TGTGCCAGCAGCTTCCGACTAGCGGCCAGCTCCTACAATGAGCAGTTCTTC	TRBJ2-1	NA	TRBD2	TRBV7-9
CASSGQDTDTQYF	TGTGCCAGCAGTGGACAGGACACAGATACGCAGTATTTT	TRBJ2-3	NA	NA	TRBV6-4
CASSPGTVNQPQHF	TGTGCCAGCTCACCAGGGACAGTTAATCAGCCCCAGCATTTT	TRBJ1-5	NA	TRBD1	TRBV18
CASSLKGHYYEQYF	TGTGCCAGCAGTTTAAAGGGACACTACTACGAGCAGTACTTC	TRBJ2-7	NA	NA	TRBV28
CASSLQGADGYTF	TGTGCCAGCAGCTTACAGGGGGCGGATGGCTACACCTTC	TRBJ1-2	NA	TRBD1	TRBV5-4
CASGRGGTDTQYF	TGTGCCAGCGGCCGGGGTGGCACAGATACGCAGTATTTT	TRBJ2-3	NA	NA	TRBV7-2
CASKGRANNEQFF	TGTGCCAGTAAAGGCAGGGCGAACAATGAGCAGTTCTTC	TRBJ2-1	NA	NA	TRBV19
CASSSKGAYLNNEQFF	TGTGCCAGCAGCTCGAAGGGGGCATATCTTAACAATGAGCAGTTCTTC	TRBJ2-1	NA	TRBD1	TRBV14
CATTGGIWADTQYF	TGTGCCACGACAGGGGGCATATGGGCAGATACGCAGTATTTT	TRBJ2-3	once	TRBD1	TRBV6-1
CASSSTGQVINSPLHF	TGTGCCAGCAGCTCTACAGGGCAAGTGATTAATTCACCCCTCCACTTT	TRBJ1-6	once	NA	TRBV5-6
CASSLGGQRDTEAFF	TGTGCCAGCAGCTTGGGGGGACAGAGGGACACTGAAGCTTTCTTT	TRBJ1-1	NA	TRBD1	TRBV5-4
CASSPGARQNGYTF	TGTGCCAGCTCACCAGGGGCAAGACAGAATGGCTACACCTTC	TRBJ1-2	NA	NA	TRBV18
CASSYLKGHIQYF	TGTGCCAGCAGTTACCTTAAGGGGCACATTCAGTACTTC	TRBJ2-4	NA	NA	TRBV6-6
CASSQDGRRPYEQYF	TGCGCCAGCAGCCAAGATGGGCGCCGCCCCTACGAGCAGTACTTC	TRBJ2-7	NA	NA	TRBV4-1
CASSSGSSPETQYF	TGCGCCAGCTCCAGCGGGTCATCCCCCGAGACCCAGTACTTC	TRBJ2-5	NA	NA	TRBV10-1
CASSERTGHIYF	TGTGCCAGCAGCGAACGGACAGGGCACATATATTTT	TRBJ1-3	NA	TRBD1	TRBV9
CAWSAGLPNYGYTF	TGTGCCTGGAGCGCGGGACTGCCTAACTATGGCTACACCTTC	TRBJ1-2	NA	NA	TRBV30
CASSYELGGRSPLHF	TGTGCCAGCAGTTACGAGCTAGGAGGGCGTTCACCCCTCCACTTT	TRBJ1-6	NA	NA	TRBV6-5
CASSEGADTDTQYF	TGTGCCAGCAGTGAAGGGGCAGACACAGATACGCAGTATTTT	TRBJ2-3	NA	NA	TRBV6-1
CASNHLGRTRREKLFF	TGTGCCAGCAACCACCTAGGGAGGACACGAAGGGAAAAACTGTTTTTT	TRBJ1-4	NA	NA	TRBV28
CASSQVSGSYEQYF	TGTGCCAGCAGCCAAGTTAGCGGATCCTACGAGCAGTACTTC	TRBJ2-7	NA	NA	TRBV14
CAISGRGVQPQHF	TGTGCCATCAGTGGCCGGGGGGTCCAGCCCCAGCATTTT	TRBJ1-5	NA	NA	TRBV10-3
CASMTGSNTEAFF	TGTGCCAGCATGACAGGATCGAACACTGAAGCTTTCTTT	TRBJ1-1	NA	NA	TRBV2
CAISGDISYEQYF	TGTGCCATCAGTGGTGACATTTCCTACGAGCAGTACTTC	TRBJ2-7	NA	NA	TRBV10-3
CASSPRTATNEKLFF	TGTGCCAGCAGCCCTCGGACAGCAACTAATGAAAAACTGTTTTTT	TRBJ1-4	NA	NA	TRBV4-2
CASSLTAYEQYF	TGTGCCAGCAGCTTAACAGCCTACGAGCAGTACTTC	TRBJ2-7	NA	NA	TRBV7-8
CASRKDSLDGYTF	TGTGCCAGCAGGAAGGACAGTCTAGACGGCTACACCTTC	TRBJ1-2	NA	NA	TRBV6-5
CATGDRGGYEQYF	TGTGCCACCGGAGACAGGGGGGGCTACGAGCAGTACTTC	TRBJ2-7	NA	TRBD1	TRBV15
CASSRGTAPYEQYF	TGTGCCAGCAGTAGGGGGACAGCTCCCTACGAGCAGTACTTC	TRBJ2-7	NA	TRBD1	TRBV28
CASSLVRYNEQFF	TGTGCCAGCAGCTTAGTTCGGTACAATGAGCAGTTCTTC	TRBJ2-1	NA	NA	TRBV7-8
CAISEGRTNYGYTF	TGTGCCATCAGTGAGGGGAGGACTAACTATGGCTACACCTTC	TRBJ1-2	NA	NA	TRBV10-3
CASSSGSFENTEAFF	TGTGCCAGCAGTTCGGGGAGTTTTGAGAACACTGAAGCTTTCTTT	TRBJ1-1	NA	NA	TRBV28
CAWSVPGSGVKNIQYF	TGTGCCTGGAGTGTCCCCGGGAGCGGGGTAAAAAACATTCAGTACTTC	TRBJ2-4	NA	TRBD2	TRBV30
CASSLGGSSGANVLTF	TGTGCCAGCAGCTTAGGCGGGAGCTCTGGGGCCAACGTCCTGACTTTC	TRBJ2-6	NA	TRBD2	TRBV7-9
CASSSNAAFTDTQYF	TGTGCCAGCAGCTCAAACGCGGCCTTCACAGATACGCAGTATTTT	TRBJ2-3	NA	NA	TRBV7-6
CASSRHRVNRGSYEQYF	TGTGCCAGCAGCCGCCACAGAGTAAACAGGGGCTCCTACGAGCAGTACTTC	TRBJ2-7	NA	TRBD1	TRBV7-9